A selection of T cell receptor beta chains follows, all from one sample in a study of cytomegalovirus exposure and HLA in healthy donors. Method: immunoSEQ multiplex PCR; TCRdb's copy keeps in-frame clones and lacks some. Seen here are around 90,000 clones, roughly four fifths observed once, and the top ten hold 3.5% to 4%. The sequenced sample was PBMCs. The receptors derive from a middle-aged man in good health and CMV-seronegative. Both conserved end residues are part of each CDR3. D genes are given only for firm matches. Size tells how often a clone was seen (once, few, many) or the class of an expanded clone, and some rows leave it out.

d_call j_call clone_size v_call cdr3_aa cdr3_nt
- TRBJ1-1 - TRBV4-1 CASSQGDYGVEAFF TGCGCCAGCAGCCAAGGGGACTACGGAGTTGAAGCTTTCTTT
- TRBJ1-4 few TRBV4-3 CASSRLDRTNEKLFF TGCGCCAGCAGCCGACTTGACAGAACTAATGAAAAACTGTTTTTT
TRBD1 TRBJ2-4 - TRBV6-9 CAILAHGGQGIGNIQYF TGTGCCATACTCGCCCATGGGGGACAGGGGATCGGAAACATTCAGTACTTC
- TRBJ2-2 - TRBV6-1 CASTTGIAGELFF TGTGCCAGCACCACAGGTATAGCCGGGGAGCTGTTTTTT
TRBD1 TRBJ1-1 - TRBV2 CASSGETGTAAFF TGTGCCAGCAGTGGGGAAACCGGGACAGCGGCTTTCTTT
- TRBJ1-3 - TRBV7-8 CASSPRSLGGIGNTIYF TGTGCCAGCAGCCCGCGGTCATTGGGGGGAATCGGAAACACCATATATTTT
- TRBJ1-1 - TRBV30 CAWSTYRVRTEAFF TGTGCCTGGAGTACTTACAGGGTACGCACTGAAGCTTTCTTT
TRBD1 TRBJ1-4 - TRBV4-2 CASSIRDSNEKLFF TGTGCCAGCAGTATACGGGACAGTAATGAAAAACTGTTTTTT
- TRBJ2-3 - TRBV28 CASSTDSYTDTQYF TGTGCCAGCAGTACAGACAGTTACACAGATACGCAGTATTTT
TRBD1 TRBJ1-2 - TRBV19 CASSVDRGRGGYTF TGTGCCAGTAGTGTGGACAGGGGCCGAGGTGGCTACACCTTC
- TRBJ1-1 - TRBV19 CASNLGSGRGTEAFF TGTGCCAGTAACCTCGGGTCGGGTAGGGGCACTGAAGCTTTCTTT
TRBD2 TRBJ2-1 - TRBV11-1 CASSSISGRGVYNEQFF TGTGCCAGCAGCTCTATTAGCGGGAGGGGGGTCTACAATGAGCAGTTCTTC
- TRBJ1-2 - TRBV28 CASSLGSGKEGYTF TGTGCCAGCAGTTTAGGGTCCGGCAAGGAGGGCTACACCTTC
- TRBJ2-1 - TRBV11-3 CASSPPEGAYNEQFF TGTGCCAGCAGCCCCCCAGAAGGGGCCTACAATGAGCAGTTCTTC
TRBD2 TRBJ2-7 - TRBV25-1 CASSEAGRIGEQYF TGTGCCAGCAGTGAGGCCGGGAGGATTGGCGAGCAGTACTTC
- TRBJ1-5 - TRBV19 CASRTDRFRDSNQPQHF TGTGCCAGTCGAACCGACAGGTTTAGGGATAGCAATCAGCCCCAGCATTTT
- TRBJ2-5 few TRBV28 CASREVNREETQYF TGTGCCAGCAGGGAGGTGAACAGAGAAGAGACCCAGTACTTC
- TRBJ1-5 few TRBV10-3 CAISNSGGGNQPQHF TGTGCCATCAGTAACTCGGGAGGTGGCAATCAGCCCCAGCATTTT
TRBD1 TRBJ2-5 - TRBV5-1 CASSQGQGETQYF TGCGCCAGCAGCCAGGGACAGGGAGAGACCCAGTACTTC
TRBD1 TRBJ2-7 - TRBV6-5 CASSHRGTRLPEQYF TGTGCCAGCAGCCACAGGGGAACCCGCTTGCCCGAGCAGTACTTC
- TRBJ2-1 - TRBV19 CASSIVNPNRDSSYNEQFF TGTGCCAGTAGTATAGTAAATCCTAACAGAGATAGCTCCTACAATGAGCAGTTCTTC
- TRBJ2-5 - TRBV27 CASSFGGSPETQYF TGTGCCAGCAGTTTCGGGGGATCTCCCGAGACCCAGTACTTC
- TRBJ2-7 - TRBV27 CASSLTGNDYSEQYF TGTGCCAGCAGTTTAACGGGAAACGATTACTCGGAGCAGTACTTC
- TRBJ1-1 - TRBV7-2 CASSNGIRENTEAFF TGTGCCAGCAGCAACGGAATCCGGGAGAACACTGAAGCTTTCTTT
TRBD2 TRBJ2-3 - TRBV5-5 CASSHGLARQDTQYF TGTGCCAGCAGCCACGGACTAGCAAGACAAGATACGCAGTATTTT
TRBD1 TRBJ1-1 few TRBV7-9 CASSPSNQGGDTEAFF TGTGCCAGCAGCCCATCAAACCAGGGGGGCGACACTGAAGCTTTCTTT
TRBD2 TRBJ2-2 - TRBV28 CASSLERGGPTTVGELFF TGTGCCAGCAGCCTCGAGCGGGGGGGACCTACTACTGTCGGGGAGCTGTTTTTT
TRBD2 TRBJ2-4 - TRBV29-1 CSAGLAGNRYIQYF TGCAGCGCTGGACTAGCGGGTAATAGGTACATTCAGTACTTC
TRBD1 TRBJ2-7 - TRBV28 CASSSSGTGSYEQYF TGTGCCAGCAGTTCCTCCGGGACAGGGTCCTACGAGCAGTACTTC
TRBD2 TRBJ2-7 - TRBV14 CASSPAGGPGLEQYF TGTGCCAGCAGCCCAGCGGGAGGGCCAGGACTCGAGCAGTACTTC
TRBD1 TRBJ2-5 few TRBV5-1 CASSFSGGETQYF TGCGCCAGCAGCTTTTCAGGGGGAGAGACCCAGTACTTC
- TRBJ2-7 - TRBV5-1 CASSPGLVDEQYF TGCGCCAGCAGCCCCGGACTTGTCGACGAGCAGTACTTC
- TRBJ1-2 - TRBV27 CASRGKTLNYGYTF TGTGCCAGCAGGGGCAAGACCCTTAACTATGGCTACACCTTC
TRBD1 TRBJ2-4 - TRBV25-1 CASSDTGGSAKNIQYF TGTGCCAGCAGTGATACAGGGGGTTCGGCCAAAAACATTCAGTACTTC
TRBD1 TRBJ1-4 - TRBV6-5 CASSYRGRGEEKLFF TGTGCCAGCAGTTACAGGGGGCGAGGTGAAGAAAAACTGTTTTTT
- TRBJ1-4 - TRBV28 CASSLRGAATNEKLFF TGTGCCAGCAGTTTACGGGGGGCAGCAACTAATGAAAAACTGTTTTTT
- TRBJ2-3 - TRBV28 CASSSRWESPDTQYF TGTGCCAGCAGTTCTCGGTGGGAGAGTCCAGATACGCAGTATTTT
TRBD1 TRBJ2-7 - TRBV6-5 CASSYRTGPYEQYF TGTGCCAGCAGTTACAGGACAGGGCCCTACGAGCAGTACTTC
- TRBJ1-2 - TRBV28 CASSLSGRGYTF TGTGCCAGCAGTTTATCAGGGAGGGGCTACACCTTC
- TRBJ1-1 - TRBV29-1 CSVLWRGGTEAFF TGCAGCGTTCTGTGGCGGGGGGGCACTGAAGCTTTCTTT
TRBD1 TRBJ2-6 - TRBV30 CAWSDYPTYDRGAPSGANVLTF TGTGCCTGGAGCGATTACCCTACCTACGACAGGGGCGCTCCCTCTGGGGCCAACGTCCTGACTTTC
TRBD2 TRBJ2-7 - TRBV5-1 CASSSLAGDNEQYF TGCGCCAGCAGCTCCTTAGCGGGAGACAACGAGCAGTACTTC
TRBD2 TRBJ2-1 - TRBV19 CASSIREGSYNEQFF TGTGCCAGTAGTATACGGGAGGGTTCCTACAATGAGCAGTTCTTC
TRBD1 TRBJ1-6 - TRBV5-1 CASSATGEYNSPLHF TGCGCCAGCAGCGCGACAGGGGAATATAATTCACCCCTCCACTTT
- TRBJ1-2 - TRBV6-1 CASYEPGWVYGYTF TGTGCCAGCTACGAGCCAGGGTGGGTCTATGGCTACACCTTC
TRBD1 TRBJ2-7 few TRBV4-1 CASSRLPGTVSYEQYF TGCGCCAGCAGCCGCCTCCCAGGGACAGTCTCCTACGAGCAGTACTTC